The rows below give T cell receptor beta chains drawn from one sample of a study of shared clonotypes between healthy human individuals. Using immunoSEQ multiplex PCR, the repertoire was profiled, and TCRdb retains in-frame clones only, with some absent. Of 2 million to 2.5 million clones listed, just over 90% are singletons. Sequences were obtained from naive CD4+ T cells from PBMCs. Source of these receptors: a man between 18 and 35 years old in good health. Some clones in this sample may be carry-over from other donors' samples. Each CDR3 is given with its conserved first and last residue. The D gene is left open where the match is weak. Rows may omit the clone size; those that give it use once, few, many or a size class.

d_gene	v_gene	abundance	j_gene	CDR3aa	CDR3nt
TRBD2	TRBV28	NA	TRBJ2-3	CASSRLAGGADTQYF	TGTGCCAGCAGTCGACTAGCGGGAGGCGCAGATACGCAGTATTTT
TRBD1	TRBV5-1	NA	TRBJ2-7	CASSSRPGTGAGEQYF	TGCGCCAGCAGCTCGAGACCCGGGACAGGGGCGGGCGAGCAGTACTTC
TRBD2	TRBV7-3	NA	TRBJ2-2	CASSLTDGRNPTGELFF	TGTGCCAGCAGCTTAACGGACGGGAGGAACCCTACCGGGGAGCTGTTTTTT
TRBD1	TRBV5-1	NA	TRBJ2-1	CASSLTGTDYNEQFF	TGCGCCAGCAGCTTAACCGGGACAGATTACAATGAGCAGTTCTTC
NA	TRBV9	NA	TRBJ2-1	CASSVQGVWNEQFF	TGTGCCAGCAGCGTACAGGGTGTTTGGAATGAGCAGTTCTTC
NA	TRBV18	NA	TRBJ2-5	CASSPGQEETQYF	TGTGCCAGCTCACCAGGGCAGGAAGAGACCCAGTACTTC
TRBD1	TRBV5-6	NA	TRBJ2-7	CASSRTGASYEQYF	TGTGCCAGCAGCAGGACAGGAGCTAGCTACGAGCAGTACTTC
TRBD1	TRBV7-3	NA	TRBJ1-1	CASNPGQGTEAFF	TGTGCCAGCAACCCGGGACAGGGGACTGAAGCTTTCTTT
TRBD1	TRBV5-6	NA	TRBJ1-1	CASSSYRGQAFF	TGTGCCAGCAGCTCTTACAGGGGGCAAGCTTTCTTT
NA	TRBV29-1	NA	TRBJ2-1	CSVVRPGTYNEQFF	TGCAGCGTTGTAAGGCCTGGGACTTACAATGAGCAGTTCTTC
NA	TRBV5-4	NA	TRBJ2-1	CASSLAPLGQNNEQFF	TGTGCCAGCAGCTTGGCGCCTTTGGGACAAAACAATGAGCAGTTCTTC
TRBD2	TRBV5-1	NA	TRBJ2-7	CASSLESPGGEQYF	TGCGCCAGCAGCTTGGAGTCACCGGGGGGCGAGCAGTACTTC
TRBD1	TRBV5-4	NA	TRBJ1-1	CASSKIGTANTEAFF	TGTGCCAGCAGCAAGATCGGGACAGCGAACACTGAAGCTTTCTTT
TRBD1	TRBV30	few	TRBJ1-5	CAWSAQGDQPQHF	TGTGCCTGGAGTGCACAGGGGGATCAGCCCCAGCATTTT
NA	TRBV5-1	NA	TRBJ1-2	CASSLVAAQNYGYTF	TGCGCCAGCAGCTTGGTGGCAGCACAAAACTATGGCTACACCTTC
TRBD2	TRBV7-3	NA	TRBJ2-2	CASSRTSGRVAGELFF	TGTGCCAGCAGCCGGACTAGCGGGAGGGTCGCCGGGGAGCTGTTTTTT
NA	TRBV27	NA	TRBJ1-4	CASREQGVNEKLFF	TGTGCCAGCAGAGAACAGGGAGTGAATGAAAAACTGTTTTTT
TRBD1	TRBV18	NA	TRBJ1-2	CASSPGQGYGYTF	TGTGCCAGCTCGCCCGGACAGGGCTATGGCTACACCTTC
TRBD1	TRBV7-2	NA	TRBJ1-2	CASSPGTGLSYGYTF	TGTGCCAGCAGCCCAGGGACAGGCTTGAGTTATGGCTACACCTTC